The 9 T cell receptor beta chains listed next were all sequenced from one sample in a study of blood T cells in healthy people across ages. The second PCR ran roughly 7 to 12 cycles with a sample-barcoded 5' primer and J-beta primers. One entry per CDR3 protein results from TCRdb running MiXCR on the 5' RACE reads. The sample has roughly 800,000 distinct CDR3 sequences, more than 20% seen once. This same sample was also taken into another study, of T cells of mothers and their children.

Sequencing was carried out using blood. The receptors derive from a boy between 10 and 17 years old in good health.

This clonotype occurred once. The V gene is TRBV3-1, the J gene TRBJ2-5; 7 bases fit TRBD2. J gave up 4 bases and V 3 bases, and 14 bases lay outside the gene matches. Looked up from germline, CDR1 is LGHDT and CDR2 is YNNKEL (reference sequence). This CDR3 has 17 residues. The CDR3 DNA follows: TGTGCCAGCAGCCATATGATACCCCGGACGGGGGGAGAGACCCAGTACTTC. It translates to CASSHMIPRTGGETQYF.

V is TRBV20-1 and J is TRBJ2-5; the D is unclear. TRBJ2-1 matches the DNA end more closely, so the J call is doubtful. The germline V gene encodes CDR1 DFQATT and CDR2 SNEGSKA (reference sequence). This CDR3 has 10 residues. CDR3 in DNA: TGCAGTGCTAAATTCAATGAGCAGTTCTTC. Protein product: CSAKFNEQFF.

This clonotype turned up a few times. V is TRBV9 and J is TRBJ1-4; D possibly corresponds to TRBD1 (5 bases). Germline V gene data show CDR1 as SGDLS and CDR2 as YYNGEE. The germline V and J ends were trimmed by 2 bases and 5 bases, with 19 bases remaining between them. CDR3 length equals 17 residues. This CDR3 is CASSVSAGSKKNEKLFF. In DNA, the CDR3 is TGTGCCAGCAGCGTTTCGGCAGGGTCGAAAAAAAATGAAAAACTGTTTTTT.

This clonotype was observed a few times. The chain employs TRBV11-3 and TRBJ1-1; TRBD1 aligns across 11 bases. Trimming removed 5 bases from V and 2 bases from J; junction bases left unmatched: 10. Germline V gene sequence: CDR1 SGHNT, CDR2 YENEEA. The CDR3 extends over 17 amino acids. CDR3 bases: TGTGCCAGCAGCCCAGGGGGGACAGGGGGGCGAAACACTGAAGCTTTCTTT. This encodes CASSPGGTGGRNTEAFF.

J is TRBJ1-4 and V is TRBV12-3 or TRBV12-4; 8 bases are a match to TRBD1. J lost 6 bases, V lost 7 bases, and 4 bases had no gene match. The CDR3 is 13 amino acids. CDR3 DNA: TGTGCCAGCAAGGGACAGGCAGATGAAAAACTGTTTTTT. It codes for CASKGQADEKLFF.

The V gene is TRBV20-1, the J gene TRBJ1-2; D unclear. V lost 3 bases to trimming and J lost 8 bases, with 10 bases between them. This CDR3 region has 11 residues. Germline V gene sequence: CDR1 DFQATT, CDR2 SNEGSKA (reference sequence). CDR3 sequence reads: CSASNGRGYTF. CDR3 sequence (DNA): TGCAGTGCTAGTAACGGCAGAGGCTACACCTTC.

This rearrangement joins TRBV10-3 to TRBJ2-5; D is undetermined. This CDR3 has 13 residues. Trimming removed 0 bases at V and 4 bases at J, with 6 bases between. CDR1 and CDR2 (germline): ENHRY, SYGVKD. The DNA of the CDR3 is TGTGCCATCAGTGAGTCTGGGGTAGAGACCCAGTACTTC. It codes for CAISESGVETQYF.

The chain joins TRBV3-1 to TRBJ2-1; D unresolved. V lost 4 bases and J lost 0, with 10 bases in between. Germline lookup yields CDR1 LGHDT and CDR2 YNNKEL (reference sequence). The CDR3 is made up of 15 amino acids. CDR3 sequence reads: CASSPRLSSYNEQFF. The CDR3 region has the DNA TGTGCCAGCAGCCCCCGGTTGAGCTCCTACAATGAGCAGTTCTTC.

The table lists this clonotype with a few counts. The CDR3: CASSITGSLWNAREKLFF. The CDR3, as DNA: TGTGCCAGCAGTATAACCGGGTCTCTGTGGAACGCTAGGGAAAAACTGTTTTTT. The chain couples TRBV28 to TRBJ1-4, with unresolved D. The CDR3 is 18 residues long. The V and J ends lost 5 bases and 8 bases respectively, with 27 bases between them. Germline lookup yields CDR1 MDHEN and CDR2 SYDVKM.